This note documents a single T cell receptor beta chain sequence. Its antigen is as yet unknown. Primed by a sample-barcoded 5' primer and a J-beta primer mix, a second PCR proceeded for roughly 7 to 11 cycles. TCRdb redid the calling of the 5' RACE reads with MiXCR, one entry per CDR3 protein. The sample includes 1.5 million to 2 million distinct CDR3 sequences, about 49% of them seen just once. Every donor gave around 10 milliliters of peripheral blood. The ends lost 3 bases at V and 4 bases at J; junction bases unmatched: 5. Germline CDR1 SQVTM, CDR2 ANQGSEA. The CDR3 is made up of 15 amino acids. The sample originates from a study of blood T cells in healthy people across ages. Study-level results: Among long-lived donors, naive CD4+ cells were more numerous and diversity higher than in aged donors.

This sequence was found in a middle-aged woman in good health. The chain recombines TRBV29-1 with TRBJ2-2; TRBD1 agrees at 10 bases. Sequenced sample: blood. CDR3 sequence reads: CSVDVGTGVTGELFF. The CDR3 region has the DNA TGCAGCGTTGATGTGGGGACAGGGGTCACCGGGGAGCTGTTTTTT.